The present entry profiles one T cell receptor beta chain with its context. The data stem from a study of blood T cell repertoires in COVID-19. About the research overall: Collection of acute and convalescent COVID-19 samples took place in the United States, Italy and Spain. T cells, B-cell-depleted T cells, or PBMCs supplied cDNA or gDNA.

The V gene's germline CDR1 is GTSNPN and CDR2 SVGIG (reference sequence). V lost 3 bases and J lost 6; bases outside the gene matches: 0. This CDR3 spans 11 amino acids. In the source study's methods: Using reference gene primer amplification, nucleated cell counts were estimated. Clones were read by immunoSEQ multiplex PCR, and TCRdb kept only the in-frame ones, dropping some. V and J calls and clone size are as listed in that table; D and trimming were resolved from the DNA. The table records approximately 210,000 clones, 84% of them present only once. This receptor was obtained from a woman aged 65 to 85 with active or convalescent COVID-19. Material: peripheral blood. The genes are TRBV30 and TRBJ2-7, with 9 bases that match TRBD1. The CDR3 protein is CAWRDRGEQYF. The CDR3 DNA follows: TGTGCCTGGAGGGACAGGGGCGAGCAGTACTTC.